This TCR beta chain was identified during a study of blood T cell repertoires in COVID-19. About the study: COVID-19 samples collected from the United States, Italy and Spain covered acute and convalescent phases.

Original processing methods: Reference gene primer amplification yielded estimated nucleated cell counts. TCRdb's copy holds only in-frame clones and misses some; the assay was immunoSEQ multiplex PCR. The V and J calls and the clone size are those of that table, but D and trimming were determined from the DNA. Here the sample spans 250,000 to 300,000 clones, about nine tenths being singletons. Cohorts were assigned according to the clinical history that participants reported. In Cohort 3, a recovered donor had either two negative PCRs, clearance, or symptom resolution. The length of the CDR3 is 14 residues. Looked up from germline, CDR1 is DFQATT and CDR2 is SNEGSKA (reference sequence). V was clipped by 3 bases and J by 19 bases, with 25 bases between them.

Sequenced material: PBMCs or T cells enriched from blood (not recorded which). The source is a woman aged 60 to 75 who had recovered from COVID-19. The rearrangement links TRBV20-1 to TRBJ1-6; maybe TRBD1 (5 bases). In DNA form, the CDR3 reads TGCAGTGCTAGTGACCCTCTTCCTGCTCGCAGGGAACACTTT. This codes for CSASDPLPARREHF.